The TCR beta chain described here comes from a study of blood T cell repertoires in COVID-19 (TCRdb year 2020). For the wider study: Samples covering the acute and convalescent phases of COVID-19 were provided by collaborators in the United States, Italy and Spain. The prospective study material was composed of cDNA or gDNA derived from T cells, B-cell-depleted T cells, or PBMCs. Subjects who had been exposed to COVID-19, were actively infected with it, or had recovered from it provided the deeply sampled blood TCRbeta repertoires that made up the dataset. The repertoires were released in a freely available public database intended as a resource for research on the immune response to SARS-CoV-2. The samples were drawn from the first 160 participants of the ongoing ImmuneRACE study and from 1,254 subjects provided by 6 global collaborators. Nearly every sample came with metadata listing a de-identified subject ID, COVID-19 status, age in years and sex. Where available, HLA class I and class II types were taken from metadata supplied by the sample provider and were not determined by assay-based typing.

Sequences SNHLY (CDR1) and FYNNEI (CDR2) are obtained from the germline V gene. The V end loses 3 bases and the J end loses 8 bases, and a stretch of 10 bases separates them. The CDR3 runs 12 amino acids, cysteine and phenylalanine included. Only the CDR3 DNA stays, 36 bases, in frame from base 1. What the work shows at the level of the full study, not this receptor alone: The amount of clinical and demographic metadata varied by source and participant and was provided uncurated.

As for this clone: Its antigen remains undetermined. Base qualities are not at hand, and no much larger clone is one base apart.

Collaborating institutions collected whole blood in K2EDTA tubes following their own protocols. For TCRbeta analysis, collaborator samples were shipped as frozen whole blood, as isolated PBMCs, or as DNA extracted from either sample type. The immunoSEQ Assay, a bias-controlled multiplex PCR, was used to amplify TCRbeta CDR3 regions from genomic DNA. The paper's processing steps were these. The number of nucleated cells in each sample was estimated by amplification of reference gene primers within the assay. To quantify the absolute abundance of each unique TCRbeta CDR3 rearrangement, sequence reads were collapsed and filtered. For each sample, productive Simpson clonality was calculated as the square root of Simpson's diversity index over productive rearrangements. The table was pulled from immuneACCESS by TCRdb, which kept in-frame rearrangements only. Such tables lose some clones; where checked, under half of the loss comes from unresolved V genes, and the rest has no known cause. Clonal size and the V and J genes are those of that table, whereas D and trimming came from the DNA. This sample has some 200,000 clones in its table, and around 83% of those were observed once. The top ten hold 7% to 7.5% of the sample.

Sequenced material: peripheral blood. The chain joins TRBV2 to TRBJ1-1; tentative D gene TRBD1, with 6 bases matching. The receptor was isolated from a woman at least 80 years old in a cohort sampled during active or convalescent COVID-19. CDR3 protein: CASSENRAEAFF. The nucleotide sequence reads TGTGCCAGCAGTGAGAACAGGGCCGAAGCTTTCTTT.